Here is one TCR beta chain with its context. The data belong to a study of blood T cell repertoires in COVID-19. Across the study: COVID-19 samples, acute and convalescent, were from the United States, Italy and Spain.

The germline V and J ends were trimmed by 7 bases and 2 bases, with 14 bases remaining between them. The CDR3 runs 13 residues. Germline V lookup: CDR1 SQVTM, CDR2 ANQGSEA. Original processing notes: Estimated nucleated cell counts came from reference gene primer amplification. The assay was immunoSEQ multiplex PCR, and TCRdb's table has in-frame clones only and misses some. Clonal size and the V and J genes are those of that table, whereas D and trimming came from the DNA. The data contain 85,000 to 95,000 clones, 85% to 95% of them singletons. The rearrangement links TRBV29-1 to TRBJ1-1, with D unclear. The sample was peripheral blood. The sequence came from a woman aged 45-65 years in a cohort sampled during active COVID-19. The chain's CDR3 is CSARPTGNTEAFF. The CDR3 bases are TGCAGCGCCCGCCCGACGGGAAACACTGAAGCTTTCTTT.